This T cell receptor beta chain emerged from a study of blood T cell repertoires in COVID-19. The CDR3 contains 15 residues. CDR1 is MNHEY and CDR2 is SVGAGI in the germline V gene. Deletions cut 5 bases from V and 0 bases from J, with 11 bases between. TCRdb keeps only in-frame clones here, not all; method: immunoSEQ multiplex PCR. Of roughly 130,000 clones listed, roughly 80% are singletons. This clone was detected only once. This TCR derives from a woman of 80 years or more with acute or convalescent COVID-19. Sequenced: peripheral blood. The V call is TRBV6-5, the J call TRBJ1-3; D is perhaps TRBD1 (5 bases). The CDR3, as DNA: TGTGCCAGCAGTCGAGGGACTTCCTCTGGAAACACCATATATTTT. Translation gives CASSRGTSSGNTIYF.